The 13 T cell receptor beta chains presented below share a single source sample, sequenced in a study of regulatory T cells in long-lasting Graves disease. Time point specified: newly diagnosed GD, antithyroid drugs for less than 3 months. Extracted PBMC RNA gave rise to the TCR library. Building of the TCR beta libraries involved iRepertoire HTBI primers and Arm-PCR of CDR3 regions. Using its own MiXCR run on the multiplex PCR reads, TCRdb lists one record per CDR3 protein. The profile covers approximately 390,000 distinct CDR3 sequences, with about 17% appearing a single time and around 21% taken by the ten largest. This same sample was also taken into another study, of T cells in Graves' hyperthyroidism and ophthalmopathy.

Source: peripheral blood mononuclear cells (PBMCs), taken at new diagnosis, from a patient treated with antithyroid drugs. These receptors all stem from a woman younger than 30 with Graves disease.

As regards this clonotype: Sequence at one end of the junction differs from germline and may be a read error. The gene calls are TRBV12-3 or TRBV12-4 and TRBJ2-2; D may match TRBD1 or TRBD2 (5 bases each). The CDR3 is made up of 15 amino acids. The CDR3 protein is CASSLRDANTGEPFF. In nucleotides, the CDR3 is TGTGCCAGCAGCCTCAGGGATGCGAACACCGGGGAGCCGTTTTTT.

In regard to this clonotype: This could be a read error, since a much larger clone is one nucleotide away. V and J are TRBV2 and TRBJ2-2, with D uncertain. V was clipped by 7 bases and J by 2 bases, with 11 bases between them. This CDR3 comprises 14 residues. CDR1 is SNHLY and CDR2 is FYNNEI in the germline V gene. The DNA for the CDR3 is TGTGCCAGCAATGAGTTGGTTAACACCGGGGAGCTGTTTTTT. Protein sequence: CASNELVNTGELFF.

This clonotype was seen only a few times. The CDR3 ends on some other residue instead of the conserved phenylalanine or tryptophan, so this is likely a read error. The rearrangement links TRBV13 to TRBJ1-1; 10 nucleotides line up with TRBD1. The CDR3 length is 16 residues. Unmatched junction bases numbered 10, after V lost 0 bases and J lost 9 bases. CDR1 is PRHDT and CDR2 is FYEKMQ in the germline V gene (reference sequence). DNA for the CDR3: TGTGCCAGCAGCTTAGGGTTGGACAGGGGGAGTGGGAAAGCTTTCCTT. Translation gives CASSLGLDRGSGKAFL.

This chain joins TRBV12-5 and TRBJ2-1; D gene uncertain. The length of the CDR3 is 12 residues. V lost 7 bases, J lost 0 bases, and 4 bases lay in between. Germline assignment: CDR1 LGHNT and CDR2 FRNRAP. The CDR3 loop is CASAISYNEQFF. The CDR3 nucleotides are TGTGCTAGTGCTATCTCCTACAATGAGCAGTTCTTC.

In this sample, this clonotype turned up many times. V is TRBV5-1 and J is TRBJ2-1, with 7 nucleotides matching TRBD2. Losses at the gene ends were 1 base for V and 5 bases for J; bases not matched to a gene: 9. CDR3 size: 16 residues. Per germline, CDR1 SGHRS and CDR2 YFSETQ. CDR3: CASSLRGSGLNNEQFF. The CDR3 DNA reads TGCGCCAGCAGCTTGAGAGGTAGCGGGCTCAACAATGAGCAGTTCTTC.

Many counts were recorded for this clonotype. The chain combines TRBV5-1 with TRBJ2-3, with D uncertain. The CDR3 runs 12 residues. Trimming removed 4 bases at V and 5 bases at J, with 8 bases between. The V gene's germline CDR1 is SGHRS and CDR2 YFSETQ. The CDR3, as DNA: TGCGCCAGCAGCCTAGAGCTAGATACGCAGTATTTT. It encodes CASSLELDTQYF.

Of note for this clonotype: A junction end diverges from the germline sequence, so it may reflect a read error. This rearrangement joins TRBV12-3 or TRBV12-4 to TRBJ1-4, with D unresolved. There are 14 residues in the CDR3. CDR3 coding DNA: TGTGCCAGCACCTCCGCGCAAACTAATGAAAAACCGTTTTTT. Protein sequence: CASTSAQTNEKPFF.

The gene calls are TRBV20-1 and TRBJ1-5; D not resolved. Germline CDR1 reads DFQATT; CDR2 reads SNEGSKA (reference sequence). The CDR3 loop spans 12 amino acids. The V end lost 3 bases, the J end lost 7 bases, and 10 bases lay between the germline ends. The CDR3 sequence is CSARRQFQPQHF. The CDR3 DNA sequence: TGCAGTGCTAGGAGGCAGTTCCAGCCCCAGCATTTT.

This clonotype was picked up many times. The chain employs TRBV28 and TRBJ2-1, with no clear D. Germline assignment: CDR1 MDHEN and CDR2 SYDVKM. V dropped 2 bases and J dropped 9 bases, with 8 bases sitting between them. The CDR3 has 12 residues. CDR3 in amino acids: CASSLVVGEQFF. As DNA, the CDR3 is TGTGCCAGCAGTTTAGTGGTCGGTGAGCAGTTCTTC.

A few counts support this clonotype. This sequence joins TRBV5-1 and TRBJ2-5; 13 bases are a match to TRBD2. The germline gives CDR1 SGHRS, CDR2 YFSETQ. V trimming: 4 bases; J trimming: 5 bases; junction bases outside the gene matches: 11. This CDR3 is built from 17 residues. CDR3 coding DNA: TGCGCCAGCAGCCTCTACCCGACTAGCGGGGGGTTCGAGACCCAGTACTTC. Protein: CASSLYPTSGGFETQYF.

With respect to this clonotype: Being one base from a much bigger clone, this may be a read error. No conserved phenylalanine or tryptophan is present at the end of the CDR3, so a read error is the likely explanation. The chain uses TRBV29-1 and TRBJ2-1, with TRBD1 as a possible D gene (6 bases). The germline CDR1 and CDR2 sequences are SQVTM and ANQGSEA. V shed 4 bases and J shed 5 bases, with 18 bases lying between them. The CDR3 length is 15 residues. The CDR3 reads CSVVTDSLVNNEQFI. Written as DNA, the CDR3 is TGCAGCGTTGTGACGGACAGCCTTGTTAACAATGAGCAGTTCATC.

This clonotype was counted only a few times. V is TRBV20-1 and J is TRBJ1-3; 7 positions agree with TRBD1. V lost 6 bases to trimming and J lost 4 bases; unmatched junction nucleotides: 3. The CDR3 extends over 12 amino acids. Germline V gene sequence: CDR1 DFQATT, CDR2 SNEGSKA (reference sequence). CDR3 DNA: TGCAGTGCAAAACAGGGGGGAAACACCATATATTTT. This sequence encodes CSAKQGGNTIYF.

A few counts support this clonotype. The chain joins TRBV3-1 to TRBJ1-6; the D is unclear. V lost 1 base and J 7 bases, leaving 23 bases between the germline ends. This CDR3 region has 19 residues. Germline loops: CDR1 LGHDT, CDR2 YNNKEL (reference sequence). The CDR3 DNA reads as TGTGCCAGCAGCCAAGGGACGGACTCCCCTTTAATAGGGAATTCACCCCTCCACTTT. Translating gives CASSQGTDSPLIGNSPLHF.